The TCR beta chain described here comes from a study of cytomegalovirus exposure and HLA in healthy donors. Study observations and caveats: TRBV6-2, TRBV6-3 and some other V segments were excluded as indistinguishable. The authors later linked a missense DCLRE1C variant to TCR beta V- and J-gene trimming. The availability of immune exposure information extended only to CMV serostatus.

PCR involved 60 Vbeta and 13 Jbeta primers. The assay was immunoSEQ multiplex PCR, and TCRdb's table has in-frame clones only and misses some. Of some 130,000 clones listed, more than 80% are singletons. V trimming: 7 bases; J trimming: 6 bases; junction bases outside the gene matches: 13. CDR1 and CDR2 (germline): SGHRS, YFSETQ. The CDR3 length is 15 residues. As regards this clone: Its antigen is unidentified.

Sequenced material: PBMCs. The V call is TRBV5-1, the J call TRBJ2-3, with TRBD2 identical over 8 bases. The TCR originated in a young man in good health and CMV-seronegative. CDR3 nucleotides: TGCGCCAGCGGTACCGAAGCGGGAGCAGGGGATACGCAGTATTTT. It specifies CASGTEAGAGDTQYF.